Given below is one T cell receptor beta chain in context. As yet, its antigen is unknown. This entry is derived from a study of blood T cells in healthy people across ages. A J-beta primer mix and a sample-barcoded 5' primer were used in a second PCR of about 6 to 12 cycles. The template-switch adaptor was a 5' adaptor with 12 random nucleotides. It tagged each cDNA molecule. TCRdb re-analysed the 5' RACE reads in MiXCR, keeping a single row per CDR3 protein. The sample holds hundreds of thousands of distinct CDR3 sequences, roughly 56% seen once. Between the trimmed V and J ends, which lost 3 bases and 4 bases, there was a span of 6 bases. The CDR3 has 11 amino acids. The germline CDR1 and CDR2 sequences are DFQATT and SNEGSKA (reference sequence). Whole-study results and caveats: A roughly linear fall in TCR beta diversity per million T cells was seen with increasing age.

Sequenced: blood. The chain links TRBV20-1 to TRBJ2-5; D uncertain. This TCR came from a man aged 40-49 years in good health. The CDR3 DNA is TGCAGTGCTAGTTTTTCAGAGACCCAGTACTTC. It is translated as CSASFSETQYF.